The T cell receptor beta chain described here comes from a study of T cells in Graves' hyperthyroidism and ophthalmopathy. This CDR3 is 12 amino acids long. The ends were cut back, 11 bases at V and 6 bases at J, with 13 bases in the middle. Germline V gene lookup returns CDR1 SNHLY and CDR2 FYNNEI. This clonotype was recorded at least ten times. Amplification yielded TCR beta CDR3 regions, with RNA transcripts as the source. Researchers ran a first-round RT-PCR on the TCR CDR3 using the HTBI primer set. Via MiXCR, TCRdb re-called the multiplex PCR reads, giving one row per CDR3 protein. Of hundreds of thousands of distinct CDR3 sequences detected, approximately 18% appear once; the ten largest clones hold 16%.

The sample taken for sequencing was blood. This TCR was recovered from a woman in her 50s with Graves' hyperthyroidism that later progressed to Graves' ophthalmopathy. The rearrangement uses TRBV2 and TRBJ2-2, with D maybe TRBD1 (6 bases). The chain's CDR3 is CAGRQDPGELFF. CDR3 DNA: TGTGCCGGACGACAGGACCCCGGGGAGCTGTTTTTT.